Below, one T cell receptor beta chain is given with its context. Its antigen is unidentified. The sample belongs to a study of metastatic and nonmetastatic thyroid tumors. Overall study context: The study looked at repertoires side by side in blood and in tumor or nodule tissue from malignant and benign thyroid patients.

Study results and caveats: Malignant tumors reportedly showed significantly higher TCR beta diversity than benign nodules in both blood and tumor.

Until they underwent thyroid surgery, no patient had received any treatment. As originally analysed: Researchers built a distant-metastasis classifier for papillary thyroid cancer that drew on CDR3 differences across clinicopathological groups. Through MiXCR, TCRdb re-clonotyped the PCR reads. The V and J calls were determined by TCRdb, not by the authors. The sample consists of 15,000 to 20,000 clones, 22% of them appearing once. Material: adjacent normal tissue. The clonotype was recovered from a female donor with papillary thyroid cancer or a benign thyroid nodule (not recorded which). Some clones in this sample may be carry-over from other donors' samples.

The CDR3 spells CASSARGVGLAVYNEQFF. The CDR3 DNA reads as TGTGCCAGCAGCGCCCGAGGTGTTGGACTAGCGGTATACAATGAGCAGTTCTTC. The rearrangement links TRBV9 to TRBJ2-1; TRBD2 matches 10 bases. With 3 bases clipped from V and 4 bases from J, the junction kept 13 bases outside the gene matches. The germline V gene has CDR1 SGDLS and CDR2 YYNGEE. This CDR3 is built from 18 residues.